This passage covers 7 T cell receptor beta chains from one sample sequenced in a study of a mutant IDH1 vaccine in newly diagnosed glioma. The time point denotes: week 11, during vaccination. Vaccinated patients received 300 ug of mutant IDH1 20-mer peptide per dose, with topical imiquimod. These receptors have no identified antigens. Data came from immunoSEQ multiplex PCR; TCRdb stores just in-frame clones and leaves some out. The table includes about 61,000 clones, under 90% detected once. The source was PBMCs, collected from a glioma patient whose treatment included an IDH1 peptide vaccine. The receptor source for this set is a man aged 50 to 60 with glioma.

The genes are TRBV18 and TRBJ2-1; 11 positions match TRBD1. The germline CDR1 and CDR2 sequences are KGHSH and LQKENI. The CDR3 is made up of 15 amino acids. Trimming at V came to 5 bases and at J to 9 bases, leaving 9 bases not matched to a gene. The CDR3 loop reads CASSTSGQGVVEQFF. The CDR3, as DNA: TGTGCCAGCTCAACCTCGGGACAGGGGGTAGTTGAGCAGTTCTTC.

V usage is TRBV9 and J usage is TRBJ2-3; no firm D call. Germline values: CDR1 SGDLS, CDR2 YYNGEE. Between the trimmed V and J ends, which lost 3 bases and 2 bases, there was a span of 16 bases. The CDR3 is made up of 16 amino acids. The CDR3: CASSGGKGVSTDTQYF. In nucleotides, the CDR3 is TGTGCCAGCAGCGGAGGCAAAGGTGTTTCCACAGATACGCAGTATTTT.

The sample holds a few counts of this clone. The gene calls are TRBV14 and TRBJ1-1; no clear D gene. The ends were cut back, 4 bases at V and 2 bases at J, with 17 bases in the middle. Per the germline V gene, CDR1 is SGHDN and CDR2 is FVKESK. The CDR3 runs 16 residues. The CDR3 DNA follows: TGTGCCAGCAGCCGGTCAAGGGCGAACCTAAACACTGAAGCTTTCTTT. Protein sequence: CASSRSRANLNTEAFF.

The chain links TRBV19 to TRBJ2-2; no clear D. The CDR3 is 16 residues long. V shed 3 bases and J shed 2 bases, with 13 bases lying between them. Germline CDR1 reads LNHDA; CDR2 reads SQIVND (reference sequence). DNA of the CDR3: TGTGCCAGTAGTATTGGGCCTTGGGGAAACACCGGGGAGCTGTTTTTT. Encoded protein: CASSIGPWGNTGELFF.

The V call is TRBV5-1, the J call TRBJ2-1; D is unclear. The V gene's germline CDR1 is SGHRS and CDR2 YFSETQ. Trimming pared 6 bases from V and 1 base from J, leaving 11 bases between. This CDR3 has 14 residues. CDR3 region: CASTLGLSYNEQFF. The CDR3 DNA is TGCGCCAGCACCCTGGGTTTATCCTACAATGAGCAGTTCTTC.

The chain uses TRBV19 and TRBJ2-1, with D unclear. This CDR3 has 17 residues. V lost 0 bases and J 1 base, leaving 13 bases between the germline ends. Germline CDR1 LNHDA, CDR2 SQIVND (reference sequence). The CDR3 loop is CASSIDPTPLSYNEQFF. In DNA form, the CDR3 reads TGTGCCAGTAGTATAGACCCTACCCCACTATCCTACAATGAGCAGTTCTTC.

In this sample, this clone turned up a few times. The chain employs TRBV19 and TRBJ2-7; D is uncertain. This CDR3 spans 15 amino acids. Germline loops: CDR1 LNHDA, CDR2 SQIVND (reference sequence). Trimming removed 3 bases from V and 0 bases from J, with 12 bases in between. The CDR3 loop is CASSISVESSYEQYF. CDR3 DNA sequence: TGTGCCAGTAGTATCTCGGTGGAGAGCTCCTACGAGCAGTACTTC.